This T cell receptor beta chain was observed in a study of beta chain features in type 1 diabetes (dated by TCRdb to between 2017 and 2018). About the full investigation: Patients and healthy donors did not differ in mean age, gender distribution, total cell number or subset yield. A total of around 110,000,000 sorted cells were examined across all samples, and a strong correlation was observed between cell number per subset and RNA yield. The study compared the TCRB repertoires of sorted circulating CD4+ T cell subsets in recently diagnosed type 1 diabetes patients with those in matched healthy donors. Naive and central memory subsets were obtained from all 28 donors, but regulatory and stem cell-like memory subsets were isolated from only 8 patients and roughly 8 healthy donors. Summary of the overall study and its limitations: Sequencing cDNA rather than genomic DNA could over-represent highly expressing activated cells, although activation and CD3 levels did not differ between groups. Shorter templates might have been favored by PCR, but patient and control samples were amplified and corrected together, so both groups would have been affected equally by any skew. Naive, central memory and regulatory TCRB repertoires appeared to be more similar among patients than among healthy donors. Type 1 diabetes patients showed a moderate but significant shortening of TCRB CDR3 length in all four CD4+ subsets. Only small numbers of individuals were included in the HLA sub-analyses, which left unresolved whether HLA type had any influence on TCRB rearrangement. Fewer insertions and more nucleotide deletions at VDJ recombination sites were observed in patients with type 1 diabetes, implying thymic rearrangement abnormalities.

Each donor gave one peripheral blood draw, roughly 0.11 L on average, collected into heparinised tubes. A BD FACSAria II was used to sort naive, central memory, regulatory and stem cell-like memory CD4+ T cells with a panel that included CD45RO, CCR7, CD25, CD127, CD95 and CD27. Every sorted population had a purity above 95%. PBMCs were isolated immediately by Lymphoprep density gradient centrifugation and stained directly without culture. To minimize batch effects, samples were stained and sorted in pairs, one healthy donor with one patient per experiment. The entire amount of isolated RNA was reverse transcribed using the High Capacity cDNA Reverse Transcription Kit, so the sequenced TCRB transcripts were expressed ones. Deep immunoSEQ sequencing was applied to naive, central memory and regulatory T cell samples, giving an average of roughly 3.5 million total reads per sample. After sorted cells were lysed in RLT buffer, RNA was extracted with DNase-treated RNeasy Micro or Mini kits, with the choice depending on cell number. To prevent cross-contamination, every cell subset was processed on its own, while patient and healthy donor samples were processed together. The immunoSEQ multiplex PCR was used to amplify TCRB sequences from cDNA, generating 87-bp fragments that spanned the CDR3 region. Amplicons were sequenced on the Illumina HiSeq platform. The source study handled its data this way. PCR bias was corrected computationally using synthetic template baselines, and reads within Hamming distance 2 were collapsed, with unmergeable singletons discarded. Reads were aligned against IMGT to assign V, D and J genes, CDR3 length and insertions or deletions at six rearrangement sites. Within each subset, clonotype counts were normalized to sorted cell number, after which true diversity and Gini coefficients were computed with the tcR R package. The overlap coefficient, calculated on TCRB nucleotide sequences, was used to quantify repertoire sharing. As a proxy for the pre-selection repertoire, out-of-frame TCRB sequences from naive cells were analyzed. TCRdb re-hosts the immuneACCESS table, in-frame sequences only. Its copies lack some clones; in the studies checked, an unresolved V gene accounts for under half of them, and the cause for the rest is not known. V, J and clone size derive from that table, while D and trimming were established from the DNA sequence. This sample has around 350,000 clones in its table, and about 12% of those were observed once. The ten largest account for 0.017% of the sample.

As regards this clone: Its antigen specificity is not known. One base away there is no much larger clone; base qualities are not given.

From the cysteine through the phenylalanine, the CDR3 covers 14 amino acids. The entry retains the CDR3 DNA only, 42 bases that are in frame from base 1. Based on the germline V gene (reference sequence), the CDR1 and CDR2 sequences are SGHNT and YYREEE. V loses 2 bases of germline sequence and J loses 3 bases, and the interval between the two ends is 9 bases. The sequence was collected from a young man in good health. The sequence links TRBV5-4 to TRBJ2-1, and TRBD2 may be the D gene, going by 5 matching bases. Sequencing input: naive CD4+ T cells from blood. In light of the paper, this sample's cell subset or site label describes: true naive CD4+ T cells. The sequence in DNA is TGTGCCAGCAGCTTTTCGGGGTTCTACAATGAGCAGTTCTTC. Translated, this is CASSFSGFYNEQFF.